This T cell receptor beta chain is from a study of T cell responses to AZD1222 COVID-19 vaccine. Study-wide context: The analysis combined second doses at about 4 or about 12 weeks. General study points: Reportedly, nearly half the spike-specific TCRs target unmutated variant regions. Baseline testing showed seropositivity in only a handful of AZD1222 recipients.

There are 14 residues in the CDR3. The junction had 11 bases not matched to a gene; V was cut back by 4 bases and J by 9 bases. Looked up from germline, CDR1 is SQVTM and CDR2 is ANQGSEA. Clones were sequenced by immunoSEQ multiplex PCR, and TCRdb holds only the in-frame ones, with some missing. The sample has around 140,000 clones, over 90% seen once. On this clone: Its antigen is unknown.

The genes are TRBV29-1 and TRBJ2-1, with 8 bases fitting TRBD1. The sequence was obtained from an adult in good health. The sample was peripheral blood, taken on day 0 of AZD1222 vaccination. The CDR3 here is CSVGFQGARSEQFF. CDR3 in DNA: TGCAGCGTTGGTTTCCAGGGGGCGCGTAGTGAGCAGTTCTTC.